One and the same sample provided the 3 T cell receptor beta chains below, sequenced in a study of T cell repertoires in cytomegalovirus infection. TCRdb re-derived calls from the reads in MiXCR, one entry per CDR3 protein. The sample has nearly 700,000 distinct CDR3 sequences; around a third are singletons. Their recognized antigens are unknown. The sequencing here drew on cultured PBMCs, taken from culture after CMV antigen stimulation. These receptors were obtained from a human donor in good health (CMV status not recorded). Some clones in this sample may be carry-over from other donors' samples.

The sample holds a few counts of this clonotype. The chain employs TRBV6-1 and TRBJ1-1; no clear D gene. Germline-derived CDR1 and CDR2 are MNHNS and SASEGT. This CDR3 is 14 amino acids long. V was trimmed by 9 bases and J by 1 base, leaving 15 bases between them. Written as DNA, the CDR3 is TGTGCCAGTAGCGAACCTTTCGAGAACACTGAAGCTTTCTTT. This encodes CASSEPFENTEAFF.

This chain links TRBV12-3 or TRBV12-4 with TRBJ2-1, with TRBD2 as a possible D gene (6 bases). The CDR3 loop spans 16 amino acids. Trimming removed 1 base from V and 3 bases from J, with 13 bases in between. CDR3 in DNA: TGTGCCAGCAGTTTAGAAGGCGGGACCATCTACAATGAGCAGTTCTTC. This translates into CASSLEGGTIYNEQFF.

The chain combines TRBV12-3 or TRBV12-4 with TRBJ1-2; possibly TRBD1 for D (6 bases). V dropped 7 bases and J dropped 5 bases, with 11 bases sitting between them. CDR3 length: 12 residues. CDR3 sequence reads: CASTRQAYGYTF. CDR3 coding DNA: TGTGCCAGCACCCGACAGGCATATGGCTACACCTTC.